A single sample is the source of the 29 T cell receptor delta chains below, sequenced in a study of delta chains in infants with herpesvirus infections. TCR cDNA was made from PBMC RNA with gamma- and delta-chain-specific primers. TCRdb re-called clones from the RT-PCR reads via CATT. The repertoire holds about 700 delta-chain clones, with roughly 31% as singletons. The input for sequencing was peripheral blood, taken at time point 2 of longitudinal follow-up. The receptors stem from a human donor who was a Ugandan infant, either HIV-exposed or HIV-unexposed (not recorded which).

The CDR3 DNA reads TGTGCTCTTGGGGAACAGCTTTCCACTTACTGGGGGATAGGAGGGTACACCGATAAACTCATCTTT. Its translation: CALGEQLSTYWGIGGYTDKLIF. The chain couples TRDV1 to TRDJ1; 11 nucleotides agree with TRDD3. This CDR3 contains 22 residues. V trimming: 1 base; J trimming: 0 bases; junction bases outside the gene matches: 19. Germline assignment: CDR1 TSWWSYY and CDR2 QGS.

Of note for this clone: TCRdb's protein for this DNA is that of a much larger clone and differs from the translation at residue 4, likely a read error; the protein shown is the DNA translation. The rearrangement links TRDV1 to TRDJ1, with D possibly being TRDD3 (6 bases). The V gene lost 5 bases and the J gene lost 0 bases, with 13 bases spanning the gap. The germline V gene encodes CDR1 TSWWSYY and CDR2 QGS. The CDR3 loop spans 15 amino acids. The CDR3 DNA reads as TGTGCTCTTGGGCCCAAGGGGGACAACACCGATAAACTCATCTTT. Translation gives CALGPKGDNTDKLIF.

This clone is large. This chain joins TRDV1 and TRDJ2; TRDD3 matches 10 bases. Germline CDR1 and CDR2: TSWWSYY and QGS. This CDR3 comprises 18 residues. The trim removed 2 bases at V and 0 bases at J, leaving 6 bases unmatched. The CDR3 bases are TGTGCTCTTGGGGAAAATGCTGGGGGATATGCTTTGACAGCACAACTCTTCTTT. As protein: CALGENAGGYALTAQLFF.

The V gene is TRDV1, the J gene TRDJ1; 12 nucleotides match TRDD3. With 2 bases clipped from V and 3 bases from J, the junction kept 19 bases outside the gene matches. Germline V gene lookup returns CDR1 TSWWSYY and CDR2 QGS. The CDR3 sequence is 21 residues long. CDR3 coding DNA: TGTGCTCTTGGGGAAGCCCGCCTTCCTCCACTGGGGGATACTTGGGCCGATAAACTCATCTTT. It translates to CALGEARLPPLGDTWADKLIF.

By share, this clone ranks as large (0.1 to 1%). The gene calls are TRDV1 and TRDJ1, with D perhaps matching TRDD3 (7 bases). Germline loops: CDR1 TSWWSYY, CDR2 QGS. V lost 2 bases and J lost 4, with 35 bases in between. The CDR3 consists of 22 residues. CDR3 in DNA: TGTGCTCTTGGGGAATATGTCCTACGGCCTACTGGGGAGGGGTGGCCTAGCGATAAACTCATCTTT. The encoded protein is CALGEYVLRPTGEGWPSDKLIF.

With regard to this clone: A single base separates this from a much larger clone, so it may be a read error. The chain uses TRDV3 and TRDJ1, with 9 bases lining up with TRDD2. This CDR3 is built from 18 residues. The V and J ends lost 4 bases and 0 bases, in that order; junction bases with no gene match: 18. Germline CDR1 reads TVYSNPD; CDR2 reads GDNSRS (reference sequence). The CDR3 loop is CASEAFLRIWGYTDKLIF. The CDR3 DNA is TGTGCCTCCGAGGCCTTCCTACGAATTTGGGGTTACACCGATAAACTCATCTTT.

The rearrangement uses TRDV1 and TRDJ1, with TRDD3 matching over 10 bases. V shed 5 bases, J shed 0 bases, and the junction held 12 bases outside the gene matches. Germline CDR1 and CDR2: TSWWSYY and QGS. The CDR3 is made up of 18 amino acids. CDR3: CALGFAPYWGMDTDKLIF. In nucleotides, the CDR3 is TGTGCTCTTGGGTTCGCTCCGTACTGGGGGATGGACACCGATAAACTCATCTTT.

As concerns this clone: A much more abundant neighbour one base away suggests this may be a read error. Other DNA sequences of this sample code for an identical CDR3. The V gene is TRDV1, the J gene TRDJ2; TRDD2 aligns across 7 bases. Germline V gene lookup returns CDR1 TSWWSYY and CDR2 QGS. J gave up 0 bases and V 1 base, and 17 bases lay outside the gene matches. CDR3 length equals 21 residues. In nucleotides, the CDR3 is TGTGCTCTTGGGGAACCCCTTTTCCTACATACCATCGTTGCTTTGACAGCACAACTCTTCTTT. Translating gives CALGEPLFLHTIVALTAQLFF.

Comments on this clone: This likely reflects a read error, since a far larger clone is one base away. This CDR3 is also generated by other DNA sequences in the sample. The chain joins TRDV1 to TRDJ2, with 11 bases identical to TRDD3. The CDR3 is 25 amino acids. CDR1 is TSWWSYY, CDR2 QGS, per germline. CDR3 region: CALGESLLVVLRVGGYGLLTAQLFF. In DNA, the CDR3 is TGTGCTCTCGGGGAATCCCTCCTAGTAGTCCTACGGGTTGGGGGATACGGCCTTTTGACAGCACAACTCTTCTTT.

With respect to this clone: This likely traces to a read error, being one base from a far larger clone. This chain connects TRDV1 to TRDJ1, with 8 bases aligning to TRDD2. The CDR3 loop spans 26 amino acids. V shed 0 bases, J shed 0 bases, and the junction held 33 bases outside the gene matches. The germline V gene has CDR1 TSWWSYY and CDR2 QGS. The CDR3: CALGELATLTFLSLAYFSLYTDKLIF. CDR3 bases: TGTGCTCTTGGGGAACTGGCCACCTTGACCTTCCTATCACTGGCGTACTTCTCACTGTACACCGATAAACTCATCTTT.

As to this clone: The likely explanation is a read error, given a far larger clone one base away. The chain recombines TRDV1 with TRDJ1, with 11 positions matching TRDD3. There are 23 residues in the CDR3. V was clipped by 3 bases and J by 0 bases; unmatched bases: 24. The V gene's germline CDR1 is TSWWSYY and CDR2 QGS. The CDR3 loop is CALGDLEAFLRPGGYPYTDKLIF. In nucleotides, the CDR3 is TGTGCTCTTGGGGATCTAGAGGCCTTCCTACGACCTGGGGGATACCCGTACACCGATAAACTCATCTTT.

In the case of this clone: Since a much larger clone is just one base distant, this may be a read error. This sample also contains other DNA sequences that code for the same CDR3. The V call is TRDV1, the J call TRDJ1, with TRDD3 identical over 12 bases. The CDR3 totals 24 residues. V trimming: 6 bases; J trimming: 0 bases; junction bases outside the gene matches: 29. The germline CDR1 and CDR2 sequences are TSWWSYY and QGS. The chain's CDR3 is CALGNTPSYPFAGGYAAYTDKLIF. The CDR3 region has the DNA TGTGCTCTTGGAAACACCCCCTCCTACCCCTTTGCTGGGGGATACGCAGCCTACACCGATAAACTCATCTTT.

Concerning this clone itself: A far bigger clonotype differs at one base, so this is likely a read error. At the DNA level, this CDR3 is encoded by other sequences in the same sample as well. The gene calls are TRDV2 and TRDJ2; 8 bases align to TRDD2. V lost 0 bases and J lost 3; bases outside the gene matches: 23. This CDR3 contains 22 residues. CDR1 GEAIGNYY and CDR2 EKD come from the germline V gene. DNA of the CDR3: TGTGCCTGTGACACCCGCGGTCTTCCTACTAACACTGGGCCCGAGATGACAGCACAACTCTTCTTT. Translating it yields CACDTRGLPTNTGPEMTAQLFF.

V is TRDV1 and J is TRDJ1; D remains unclear. CDR3 length: 12 residues. The V gene's germline CDR1 is TSWWSYY and CDR2 QGS. In nucleotides, the CDR3 is TGTGCCCTAATTGGTTACACCGATAAACTCATCTTT. The encoded protein is CALIGYTDKLIF.

As concerns this clone: The germline gene is not matched at one end of the junction; a read error may be the cause. The gene calls are TRDV1 and TRDJ1, with 7 bases fitting TRDD2. This CDR3 has 11 amino acids. The germline CDR1 and CDR2 sequences are TSWWSYY and QGS. CDR3: CALGEFPFLHF. CDR3 bases: TGTGCTCTTGGGGAATTCCCCTTCCTTCACTTC.

Details on this clone: This likely stems from a read error, as it lies one base from a far larger clone. The sample carries other DNA sequences with the same CDR3. The chain combines TRDV1 with TRDJ1; 11 bases map to TRDD3. The ends lost 4 bases at V and 9 bases at J; junction bases unmatched: 19. The CDR3 totals 18 residues. The germline gives CDR1 TSWWSYY, CDR2 QGS. CDR3 sequence: CALGVSPSRWGIPEELIF. CDR3 nucleotides: TGTGCTCTTGGGGTTTCCCCTTCCCGCTGGGGGATACCGGAGGAACTCATCTTT.

Within the sample, this clone is large. V gene TRDV1 combines with J gene TRDJ1; perhaps TRDD2 as D (9 bases). From germline, CDR1 is TSWWSYY and CDR2 QGS. This CDR3 has 21 amino acids. The ends were cut back, 3 bases at V and 0 bases at J, with 29 bases in the middle. CDR3 loop: CALGEGLPTTLGDTYTDKLIF. The DNA for the CDR3 is TGTGCTCTTGGGGAGGGCCTTCCTACAACCCTCGGGGATACATACACCGATAAACTCATCTTT.

This clone was counted between two and nine times. The protein recorded in TCRdb matches a much larger clone and deviates from this DNA's translation at residue 8, suggesting a read error; the protein here is obtained by translating the DNA. The chain has TRDV1 and TRDJ1; a weak D match, TRDD3 (5 bases). V was trimmed by 7 bases and J by 0 bases, leaving 15 bases between them. The CDR3 runs 15 residues. Germline V gives CDR1 TSWWSYY, CDR2 QGS. The chain's CDR3 is CALEPKGNNTDKLIF. In DNA form, the CDR3 reads TGTGCTCTTGAGCCCAAGGGGAACAACACCGATAAACTCATCTTT.

The gene calls are TRDV1 and TRDJ1; 10 bases agree with TRDD3. Germline V gives CDR1 TSWWSYY, CDR2 QGS. This CDR3 contains 21 residues. The ends lost 3 bases at V and 0 bases at J; junction bases unmatched: 19. The DNA for the CDR3 is TGTGCTCTTGGGGAGGCTCTTCCACTCATACTGGGGGATTGGTACACCGATAAACTCATCTTT. Translated, it gives CALGEALPLILGDWYTDKLIF.

This clone is large within its sample. The V and J genes are TRDV1 and TRDJ1; 10 positions agree with TRDD3. Germline V gene data show CDR1 as TSWWSYY and CDR2 as QGS. V shed 2 bases, J shed 0 bases, and the junction held 18 bases outside the gene matches. This CDR3 spans 21 amino acids. DNA for the CDR3: TGTGCTCTTGGGGAAGTCCCCTCCCTTTGGGGGATACCCTTGTACACCGATAAACTCATCTTT. Encoded protein: CALGEVPSLWGIPLYTDKLIF.

This clone was seen more than once but under ten times. The protein in TCRdb stems from a much larger clone and differs at residue 10 from this DNA's translation, likely a read error; here the protein is translated from the DNA. CDR3 loop: CACDSRTGGCGSDKLIF. The CDR3 bases are TGTGCCTGTGACTCCCGTACTGGGGGATGCGGGTCCGATAAACTCATCTTT. The chain combines TRDV2 with TRDJ1; 10 positions match TRDD3. The germline V gene encodes CDR1 GEAIGNYY and CDR2 EKD. The CDR3 totals 17 residues. V shed 3 bases and J 3 bases; nucleotides not matched to a gene: 12.

This clone was observed a single time. A much larger clone differs by one base, so this may be a read error. The chain couples TRDV1 to TRDJ1, with TRDD2 matching over 7 bases. V was clipped by 0 bases and J by 9 bases; unmatched bases: 19. This CDR3 spans 18 amino acids. Germline V gene lookup returns CDR1 TSWWSYY and CDR2 QGS. The CDR3 protein is CALGELSGLPKLGRELIF. The CDR3 region has the DNA TGTGCTCTTGGGGAACTAAGTGGACTTCCTAAACTCGGGAGGGAACTCATCTTT.

This clone counts as medium-sized. Distinct nucleotide sequences in the sample also encode this CDR3. J is TRDJ1 and V is TRDV1, with TRDD3 matching 13 bases. The V gene end was trimmed by 1 base and the J gene end by 3 bases; junction bases not matched to a gene: 29. The CDR3 consists of 25 residues. CDR1 is TSWWSYY and CDR2 is QGS in the germline V gene. The CDR3 protein is CALGEPLPSYCTLVLGDTRPDKLIF. DNA of the CDR3: TGTGCTCTTGGGGAACCGCTGCCTTCCTACTGTACCCTGGTACTGGGGGATACGCGGCCCGATAAACTCATCTTT.

This clone was seen only once. A read error is possible here, since a much larger clone lies one base away. V usage is TRDV1 and J usage is TRDJ1; D may match TRDD2 or TRDD3 (9 bases each). The CDR3 length is 21 residues. CDR1 TSWWSYY and CDR2 QGS come from the germline V gene. In DNA, the CDR3 is TGTGCTCTTGGGGAACTCCTTCCTACGCACTGGGGGACGGGGCACACCAATAAACTCATCTTT. It yields the protein CALGELLPTHWGTGHTNKLIF.

Regarding this clone: The translation of this DNA and the TCRdb protein of a much larger clone differ at residue 8, probably owing to a read error; the protein shown here is translated from the DNA. The rearrangement joins TRDV3 to TRDJ1, with 9 bases aligning to TRDD3. Germline CDR1 is TVYSNPD and CDR2 is GDNSRS (reference sequence). V shed 4 bases, J shed 1 base, and the junction held 10 bases outside the gene matches. CDR3 length equals 15 residues. The CDR3 DNA is TGTGCCTCCCTCTCCTGGGGGATGCTCACCGATAAACTCATCTTT. Translating gives CASLSWGMLTDKLIF.

This clone is large. This same CDR3 is encoded by further DNA sequences in the sample. The chain carries TRDV1 and TRDJ1, with D unresolved. The CDR3 has 14 residues. V lost 3 bases and J lost 0, with 8 bases in between. CDR1 is TSWWSYY, CDR2 QGS, per germline. CDR3 DNA: TGTGCTCTTGGGGACCCATGGTACACCGATAAACTCATCTTT. It yields the protein CALGDPWYTDKLIF.

The table lists this clone with a few counts. The gene calls are TRDV2 and TRDJ1; TRDD3 is a possible D gene (6 bases). This CDR3 contains 18 residues. V gave up 0 bases and J gave up 3 bases, with 22 bases separating them. Germline values: CDR1 GEAIGNYY, CDR2 EKD. DNA for the CDR3: TGTGCCTGTGACACCATACCTCTGAGGTGGGGGTGCGCCGATAAACTCATCTTT. This gives the protein CACDTIPLRWGCADKLIF.

A few counts support this clone. The genes are TRDV1 and TRDJ1, with 13 bases identical to TRDD3. The V segment lost 5 bases and the J segment 0 bases; nucleotides outside the gene matches: 27. The CDR3 length is 24 residues. The germline CDR1 and CDR2 sequences are TSWWSYY and QGS. DNA for the CDR3: TGTGCTCTTGGGACCCGGGCCTTCAGAGTGCCCTTACTGGGGGATACGCGAGACACCGATAAACTCATCTTT. Protein sequence: CALGTRAFRVPLLGDTRDTDKLIF.

Remarks on this clone: A much larger clonotype is one base distant, so this may be a read error. Additional DNA sequences in this sample encode the identical CDR3. This chain joins TRDV1 and TRDJ1, with TRDD3 matching over 8 bases. This CDR3 is built from 13 residues. The germline gives CDR1 TSWWSYY, CDR2 QGS. This CDR3 is CAGDTLYTDKLIF. The CDR3 nucleotides read TGCGCAGGGGATACCTTGTACACCGATAAACTCATCTTT.